Each of the 9 T cell receptor beta chains below was sequenced from the same sample in a study of cytomegalovirus exposure and HLA in healthy donors. Vbeta (60) and Jbeta (13) primers were used in the PCR. Clones were sequenced by immunoSEQ multiplex PCR, and TCRdb holds only the in-frame ones, with some missing. This table has 99,000 or so clones, approximately 12% appearing once. Sequenced input: PBMCs. The receptors shown here come from a man aged 35 to 55 in good health and CMV-seropositive.

This clone was detected only a few times. The rearrangement joins TRBV5-1 to TRBJ2-1; 7 bases map to TRBD2. The CDR3 spans 17 residues. Trimming cost V 0 bases and J 3 bases; bases outside gene matches: 9. Germline V lookup: CDR1 SGHRS, CDR2 YFSETQ. The CDR3 loop reads CASSLGGGSSGYNEQFF. The CDR3 nucleotides read TGCGCCAGCAGCTTGGGAGGCGGGAGCTCGGGCTACAATGAGCAGTTCTTC. The full variable domain, rest sourced from reference TRBV5-1 and TRBJ2-1, is KAGVTQTPRYLIKTRGQQVTLSCSPISGHRSVSWYQQTPGQGLQFLFEYFSETQRNKGNFPGRFSGRQFSNSRSEMNVSTLELGDSALYLCASSLGGGSSGYNEQFFGPGTRLTVL.

This clone came up a few times. The chain recombines TRBV5-1 with TRBJ1-2; TRBD1 matches at 8 bases. CDR1 SGHRS and CDR2 YFSETQ come from the germline V gene. The CDR3 is 14 amino acids. V shed 5 bases, J shed 4 bases, and the junction held 7 bases outside the gene matches. The CDR3 here is CASSGGQGLYGYTF. The CDR3 bases are TGCGCCAGCAGTGGAGGACAGGGCCTCTATGGCTACACCTTC.

The V call is TRBV7-2, the J call TRBJ2-5; maybe TRBD2 (5 bases). Trimming cost V 5 bases and J 3 bases, with 13 bases left between them. Germline values: CDR1 SGHTA, CDR2 FQGNSA. The CDR3 totals 14 residues. The CDR3 sequence is CASSPGVSEETQYF. In DNA, the CDR3 is TGTGCCAGCAGCCCCGGGGTTAGCGAAGAGACCCAGTACTTC.

The CDR3 nucleotides are TGTGCCAGCAGAAACAGGGGGCTGAGCAAAAACATTCAGTACTTC. Protein sequence: CASRNRGLSKNIQYF. The chain uses TRBV2 and TRBJ2-4; 9 bases match TRBD1. After removal of 6 bases from V and 3 bases from J, the junction contained 6 bases not matched to a gene. The CDR3 consists of 15 residues. Germline V gives CDR1 SNHLY, CDR2 FYNNEI.

J is TRBJ2-2 and V is TRBV7-9; 9 bases are shared with TRBD2. The CDR3 is 15 amino acids. Looked up from germline, CDR1 is SEHNR and CDR2 is FQNEAQ (reference sequence). V lost 5 bases to trimming and J lost 5 bases; unmatched junction nucleotides: 6. As DNA, the CDR3 is TGTGCCAGCAGCGTTAGCGGGAGTCGGACCGGGGAGCTGTTTTTT. Translating gives CASSVSGSRTGELFF.

This clone has a handful of counts. The rearrangement uses TRBV5-1 and TRBJ2-7; D gene ambiguous. V lost 4 bases and J 4 bases, leaving 12 bases between the germline ends. Germline values: CDR1 SGHRS, CDR2 YFSETQ. The CDR3 extends over 13 amino acids. CDR3 amino acids: CASSLGLEYEQYF. DNA for the CDR3: TGCGCCAGCAGCCTGGGTCTCGAGTACGAGCAGTACTTC.

The rearrangement links TRBV6-6 to TRBJ2-4; 12 nucleotides align to TRBD1. The V gene's germline CDR1 is MNHNY and CDR2 SVGAGI (reference sequence). The CDR3 extends over 16 amino acids. V shed 0 bases and J 7 bases; nucleotides not matched to a gene: 4. The CDR3 region is CASSYSSGQGANIQYF. In DNA form, the CDR3 reads TGTGCCAGCAGTTACTCATCGGGACAGGGGGCGAACATTCAGTACTTC.

The J gene is TRBJ1-1, the V gene TRBV6-5; D perhaps matches TRBD1 (5 bases). This CDR3 is built from 13 residues. Trimming cost V 2 bases and J 8 bases, with 12 bases left between them. Germline CDR1 MNHEY, CDR2 SVGAGI. The CDR3 loop reads CASSYARQQEAFF. CDR3 coding DNA: TGTGCCAGCAGTTACGCGCGACAGCAAGAAGCTTTCTTT.

This clone appeared a few times. The chain uses TRBV27 and TRBJ2-2; 10 bases are shared with TRBD2. The germline V gene encodes CDR1 MNHEY and CDR2 SMNVEV (reference sequence). The CDR3 length is 16 residues. Losses at the gene ends were 3 bases for V and 1 base for J; bases not matched to a gene: 2. The CDR3 region has the DNA TGTGCCAGCAGTTTCCCTAGCGGGAGGAACACCGGGGAGCTGTTTTTT. It specifies CASSFPSGRNTGELFF.